Listed here is a single T cell receptor (beta chain). At one end, the junction sequence differs from germline, possibly due to a read error. The CDR3 consists of 15 residues. It was with a sample-barcoded 5' primer and a J-beta primer mix that a second PCR of roughly 6 to 12 cycles was run. TCRdb redid the calling of the 5' RACE reads with MiXCR, one entry per CDR3 protein. The table has roughly 680,000 distinct CDR3 sequences, roughly 21% seen once. The data were obtained in a study of blood T cells in healthy people across ages. Study context: The capture of about one barcoded beta molecule per two T cells was achieved by template switching.

The genes are TRBV12-3 or TRBV12-4 and TRBJ1-5; D might be TRBD1 (5 bases). Sequencing used blood. The origin of this receptor is a man between 65 and 79 years old in good health. CDR3 bases: TGTGTCAGCAGTTTAGGGTCAGGGTCCGGGCAGCCCCAGCATTTT. This translates into CVSSLGSGSGQPQHF.